The T cell receptor beta chain described here comes from a study of blood T cell repertoires in COVID-19. Study overall: The study drew acute and convalescent COVID-19 samples from the United States, Italy and Spain. PBMCs, B-cell-depleted T cells, or T cells provided the cDNA or gDNA that made up the material.

This clone was seen only a few times. The CDR3 runs 15 residues. Germline V lookup: CDR1 LNHDA, CDR2 SQIVND (reference sequence). The V segment lost 4 bases and the J segment 8 bases; nucleotides outside the gene matches: 5. Study processing details: Estimates of nucleated cell counts were drawn from the amplification of reference gene primers. Only in-frame clones appear in the TCRdb table, and some are missing; sequencing was by immunoSEQ multiplex PCR. V and J calls and clone size come straight from that table; D and trimming were deduced from the DNA. The sample records over 90,000 clones, roughly four fifths being singletons. Enrollment of patients from Seattle took place during active infection, with longitudinal follow-up.

This sequence was found in a man older than 75 with COVID-19, enrolled during active disease. The chain links TRBV19 to TRBJ2-1; the match to TRBD2 covers 13 bases. Source material: peripheral blood. The CDR3 loop is CASSRGLAGIDEQFF. The CDR3 nucleotides are TGTGCCAGTAGTAGGGGACTAGCGGGGATAGATGAGCAGTTCTTC.